The clone carrying this TCR beta chain was detected only a few times. Its antigen is unidentified. V lost 7 bases, J lost 4 bases, and 9 bases stayed unmatched. The CDR3 totals 15 residues. In germline, CDR1 is MNHEY, CDR2 SMNVEV (reference sequence). TCRdb re-called the reads through MiXCR, storing one row per CDR3 protein. The table includes 650,000 to 900,000 distinct CDR3 sequences, about 28% detected once. These data are taken from a study of T cell repertoires in cytomegalovirus infection. Whole-study findings and limits: HLA-C-restricted TCR beta clonotypes specific for CMV led the ex vivo response.

The sequenced sample was cultured CD8+ T cells from PBMCs, obtained from culture after CMV antigen stimulation. The sequence derives from a human donor in good health (CMV status not recorded). Some clones in this sample may be carry-over from other donors' samples. The gene calls are TRBV27 and TRBJ2-1; 8 bases align to TRBD1. The DNA for the CDR3 is TGTGCCAGCATGATATTCCAGGGGGCTTACAATGAGCAGTTCTTC. Protein product: CASMIFQGAYNEQFF.